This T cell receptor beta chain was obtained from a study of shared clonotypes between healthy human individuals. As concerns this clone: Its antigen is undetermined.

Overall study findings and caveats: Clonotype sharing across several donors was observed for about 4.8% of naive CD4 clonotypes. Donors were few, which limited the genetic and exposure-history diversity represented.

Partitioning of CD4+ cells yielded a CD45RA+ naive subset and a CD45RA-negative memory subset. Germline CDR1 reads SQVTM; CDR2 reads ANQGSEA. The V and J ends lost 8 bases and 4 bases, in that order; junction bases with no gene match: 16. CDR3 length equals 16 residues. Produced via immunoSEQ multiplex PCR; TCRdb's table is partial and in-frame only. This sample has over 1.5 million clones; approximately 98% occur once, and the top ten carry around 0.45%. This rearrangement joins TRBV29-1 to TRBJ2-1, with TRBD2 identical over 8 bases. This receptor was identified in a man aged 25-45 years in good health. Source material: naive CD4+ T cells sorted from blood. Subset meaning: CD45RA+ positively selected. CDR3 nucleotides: TGCAGCCAACAAACAACTAGCGGTAGAGGGTACAATGAGCAGTTCTTC. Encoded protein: CSQQTTSGRGYNEQFF.